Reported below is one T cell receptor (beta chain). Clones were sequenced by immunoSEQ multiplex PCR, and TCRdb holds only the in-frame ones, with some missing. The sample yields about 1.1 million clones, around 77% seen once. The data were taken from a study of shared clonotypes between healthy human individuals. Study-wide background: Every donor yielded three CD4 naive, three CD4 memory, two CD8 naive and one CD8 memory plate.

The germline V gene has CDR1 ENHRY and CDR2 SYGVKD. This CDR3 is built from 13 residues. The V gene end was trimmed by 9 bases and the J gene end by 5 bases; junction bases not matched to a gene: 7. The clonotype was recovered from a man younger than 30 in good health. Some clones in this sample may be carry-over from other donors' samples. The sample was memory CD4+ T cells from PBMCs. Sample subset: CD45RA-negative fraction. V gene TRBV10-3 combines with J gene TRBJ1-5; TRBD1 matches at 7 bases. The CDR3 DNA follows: TGTGCCATGAGACAGGGAGGCGATCAGCCCCAGCATTTT. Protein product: CAMRQGGDQPQHF.